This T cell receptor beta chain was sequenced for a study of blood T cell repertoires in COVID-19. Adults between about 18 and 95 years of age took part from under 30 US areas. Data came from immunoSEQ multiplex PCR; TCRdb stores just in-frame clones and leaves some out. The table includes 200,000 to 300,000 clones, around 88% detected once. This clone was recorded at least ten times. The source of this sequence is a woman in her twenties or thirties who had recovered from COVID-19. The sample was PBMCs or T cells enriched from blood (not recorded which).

CDR3 DNA sequence: TGTGCCAGCAGCTTAGTCGGACGACAGGGCTACACCTTC. Encoded protein: CASSLVGRQGYTF. This chain connects TRBV7-2 to TRBJ1-2, with D possibly matching TRBD1 (5 bases). Between the trimmed V and J ends, which lost 1 base and 8 bases, there was a span of 11 bases. The CDR3 consists of 13 residues. Germline-derived CDR1 and CDR2 are SGHTA and FQGNSA.